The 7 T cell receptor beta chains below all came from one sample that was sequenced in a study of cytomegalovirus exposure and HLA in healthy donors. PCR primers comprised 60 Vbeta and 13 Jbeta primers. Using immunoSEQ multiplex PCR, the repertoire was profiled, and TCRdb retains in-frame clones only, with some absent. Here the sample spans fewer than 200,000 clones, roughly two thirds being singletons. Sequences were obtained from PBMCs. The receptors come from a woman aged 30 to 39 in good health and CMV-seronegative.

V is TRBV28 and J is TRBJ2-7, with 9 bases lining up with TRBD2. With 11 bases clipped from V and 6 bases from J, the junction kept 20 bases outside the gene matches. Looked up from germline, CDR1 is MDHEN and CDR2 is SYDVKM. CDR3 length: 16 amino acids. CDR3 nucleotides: TGTGCCGCTACCTCAAGGGGGGCGGGAGGGGGTTTCGAGCAGTACTTC. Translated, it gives CAATSRGAGGGFEQYF. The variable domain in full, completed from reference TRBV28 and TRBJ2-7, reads DVKVTQSSRYLVKRTGEKVFLECVQDMDHENMFWYRQDPGLGLRLIYFSYDVKMKEKGDIPEGYSVSREKKERFSLILESASTNQTSMYLCAATSRGAGGGFEQYFGPGTRLTVT.

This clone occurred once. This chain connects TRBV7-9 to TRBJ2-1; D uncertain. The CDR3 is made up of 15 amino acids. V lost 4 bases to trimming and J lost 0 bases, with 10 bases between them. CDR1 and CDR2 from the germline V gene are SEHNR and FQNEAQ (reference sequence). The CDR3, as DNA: TGTGCCAGCAGCTCCCGGGTTGGCTCCTACAATGAGCAGTTCTTC. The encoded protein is CASSSRVGSYNEQFF. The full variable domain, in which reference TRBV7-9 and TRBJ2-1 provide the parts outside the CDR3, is DTGVSQNPRHKITKRGQNVTFRCDPISEHNRLYWYRQTLGQGPEFLTYFQNEAQLEKSRLLSDRFSAERPKGSFSTLEIQRTEQGDSAMYLCASSSRVGSYNEQFFGPGTRLTVL.

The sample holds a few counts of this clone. The CDR3: CASGLNTEAFF. In nucleotides, the CDR3 is TGTGCTAGTGGCTTGAACACTGAAGCTTTCTTT. The rearrangement uses TRBV12-5 and TRBJ1-1, with D uncertain. The germline CDR1 and CDR2 sequences are LGHNT and FRNRAP. Trimming cost V 6 bases and J 0 bases, with 2 bases left between them. The CDR3 has 11 residues. Supplemented by reference TRBV12-5 and TRBJ1-1, the full variable domain reads DARVTQTPRHKVTEMGQEVTMRCQPILGHNTVFWYRQTMMQGLELLAYFRNRAPLDDSGMPKDRFSAEMPDATLATLKIQPSEPRDSAVYFCASGLNTEAFFGQGTRLTVV.

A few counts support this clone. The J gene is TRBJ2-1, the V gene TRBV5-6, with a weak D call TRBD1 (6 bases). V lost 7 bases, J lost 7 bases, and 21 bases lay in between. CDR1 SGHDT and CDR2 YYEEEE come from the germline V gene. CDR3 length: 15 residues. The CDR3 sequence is CASCSVGAIRNEQFF. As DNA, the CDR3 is TGTGCCAGCTGCTCAGTGGGGGCGATTCGGAATGAGCAGTTCTTC.

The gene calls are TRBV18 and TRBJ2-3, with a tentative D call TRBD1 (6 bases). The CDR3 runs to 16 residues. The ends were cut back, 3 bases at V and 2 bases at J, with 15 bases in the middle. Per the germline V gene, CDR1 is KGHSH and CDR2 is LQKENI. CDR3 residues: CASSPDGQYITDTQYF. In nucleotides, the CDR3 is TGTGCCAGCTCACCCGACGGACAGTATATCACAGATACGCAGTATTTT.

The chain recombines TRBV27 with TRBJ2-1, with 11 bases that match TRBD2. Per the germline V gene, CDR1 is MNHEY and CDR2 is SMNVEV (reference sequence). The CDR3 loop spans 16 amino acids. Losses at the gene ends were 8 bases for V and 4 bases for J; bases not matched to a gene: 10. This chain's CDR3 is CASRFTGTSGYNEQFF. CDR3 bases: TGTGCCAGCCGCTTTACCGGGACTAGCGGATACAATGAGCAGTTCTTC.

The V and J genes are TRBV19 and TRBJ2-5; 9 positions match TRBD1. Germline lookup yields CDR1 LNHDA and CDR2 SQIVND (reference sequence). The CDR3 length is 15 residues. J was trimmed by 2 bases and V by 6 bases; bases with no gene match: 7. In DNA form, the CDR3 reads TGTGCCAGTAGCAGGACAGGGGTTAGGCAAGAGACCCAGTACTTC. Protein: CASSRTGVRQETQYF.